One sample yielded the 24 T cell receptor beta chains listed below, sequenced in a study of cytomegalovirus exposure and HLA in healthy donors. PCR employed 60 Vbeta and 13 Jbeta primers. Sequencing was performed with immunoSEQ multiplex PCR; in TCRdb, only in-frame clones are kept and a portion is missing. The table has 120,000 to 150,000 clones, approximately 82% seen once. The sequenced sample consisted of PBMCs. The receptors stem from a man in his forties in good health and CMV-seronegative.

The CDR3 nucleotides are TGTGCCAGAAGCTTAGGCGGGTGGGAAACTGAAGCTTTCTTT. As protein: CARSLGGWETEAFF. V and J are TRBV5-3 and TRBJ1-1; D not certain. TRBV5-3 is an ORF for which the function is uncertain. The CDR3 has 14 residues. V dropped 2 bases and J dropped 5 bases, with 13 bases sitting between them.

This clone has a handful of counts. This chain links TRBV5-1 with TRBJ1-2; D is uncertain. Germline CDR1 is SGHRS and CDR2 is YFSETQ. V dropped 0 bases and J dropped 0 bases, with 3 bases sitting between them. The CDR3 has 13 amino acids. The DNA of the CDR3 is TGCGCCAGCAGCTTGGACTCTAACTATGGCTACACCTTC. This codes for CASSLDSNYGYTF. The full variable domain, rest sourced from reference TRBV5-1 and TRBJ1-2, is KAGVTQTPRYLIKTRGQQVTLSCSPISGHRSVSWYQQTPGQGLQFLFEYFSETQRNKGNFPGRFSGRQFSNSRSEMNVSTLELGDSALYLCASSLDSNYGYTFGSGTRLTVV.

This CDR3 is CASSYGQLSYEQYF. The DNA of the CDR3 is TGTGCCAGCAGTTATGGACAGCTCTCCTACGAGCAGTACTTC. The chain is built from TRBV28 and TRBJ2-7; perhaps TRBD1 as D (6 bases). Germline CDR1 is MDHEN and CDR2 is SYDVKM. The CDR3 has 14 residues. Deletions cut 4 bases from V and 0 bases from J, with 10 bases between.

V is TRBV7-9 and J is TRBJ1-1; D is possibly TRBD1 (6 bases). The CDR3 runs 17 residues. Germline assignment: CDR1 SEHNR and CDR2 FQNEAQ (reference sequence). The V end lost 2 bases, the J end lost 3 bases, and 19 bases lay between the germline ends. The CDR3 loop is CASSLPPGESLDTEAFF. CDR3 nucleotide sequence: TGTGCCAGCAGCTTACCTCCAGGGGAAAGTCTGGACACTGAAGCTTTCTTT.

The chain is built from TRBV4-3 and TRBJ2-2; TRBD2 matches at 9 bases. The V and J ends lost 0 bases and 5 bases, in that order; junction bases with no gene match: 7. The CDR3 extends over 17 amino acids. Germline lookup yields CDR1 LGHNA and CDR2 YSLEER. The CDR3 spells CASSQEASGEQTGELFF. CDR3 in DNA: TGCGCCAGCAGCCAAGAGGCTAGCGGGGAACAGACCGGGGAGCTGTTTTTT.

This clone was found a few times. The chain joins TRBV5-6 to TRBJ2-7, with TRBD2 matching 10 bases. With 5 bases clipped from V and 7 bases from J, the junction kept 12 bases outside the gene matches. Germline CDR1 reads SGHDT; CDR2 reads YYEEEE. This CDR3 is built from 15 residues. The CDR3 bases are TGTGCCAGCAGGCCTACTAGCGGGGAGGTGGGGGAGCAGTACTTC. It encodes CASRPTSGEVGEQYF.

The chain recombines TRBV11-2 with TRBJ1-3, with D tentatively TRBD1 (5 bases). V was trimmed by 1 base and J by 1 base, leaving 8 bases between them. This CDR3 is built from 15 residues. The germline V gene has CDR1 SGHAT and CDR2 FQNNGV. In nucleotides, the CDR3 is TGTGCCAGCAGCTTAGGGGGCTGGTCTGGAAACACCATATATTTT. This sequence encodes CASSLGGWSGNTIYF.

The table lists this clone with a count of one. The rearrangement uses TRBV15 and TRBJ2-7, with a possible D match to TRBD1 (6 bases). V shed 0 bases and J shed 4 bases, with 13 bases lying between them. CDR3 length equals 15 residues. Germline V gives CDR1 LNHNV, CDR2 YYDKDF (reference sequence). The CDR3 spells CATSREAGVSYEQYF. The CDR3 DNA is TGTGCCACCAGCAGAGAAGCAGGGGTTAGTTACGAGCAGTACTTC.

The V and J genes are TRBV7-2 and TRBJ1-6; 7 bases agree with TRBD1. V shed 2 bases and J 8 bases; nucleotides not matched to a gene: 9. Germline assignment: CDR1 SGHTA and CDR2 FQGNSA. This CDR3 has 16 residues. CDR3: CASSLLSGQGDSPLHF. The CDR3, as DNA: TGTGCCAGCAGCTTATTAAGTGGGCAGGGGGATTCACCCCTCCACTTT. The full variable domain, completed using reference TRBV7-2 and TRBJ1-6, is GAGVSQSPSNKVTEKGKDVELRCDPISGHTALYWYRQSLGQGLEFLIYFQGNSAPDKSGLPSDRFSAERTGGSVSTLTIQRTQQEDSAVYLCASSLLSGQGDSPLHFGNGTRLTVT.

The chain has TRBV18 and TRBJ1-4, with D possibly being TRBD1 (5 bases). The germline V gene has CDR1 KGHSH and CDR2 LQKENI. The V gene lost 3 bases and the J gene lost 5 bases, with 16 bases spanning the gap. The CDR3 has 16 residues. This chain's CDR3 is CASSPGVGPINEKLFF. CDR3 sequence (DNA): TGTGCCAGCTCACCGGGTGTGGGGCCGATCAATGAAAAACTGTTTTTT.

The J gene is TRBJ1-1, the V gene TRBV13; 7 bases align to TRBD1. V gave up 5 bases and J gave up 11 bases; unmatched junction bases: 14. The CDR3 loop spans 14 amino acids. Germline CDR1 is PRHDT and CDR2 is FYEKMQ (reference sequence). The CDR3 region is CASSERQGKVSAFF. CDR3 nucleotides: TGTGCCAGCAGCGAAAGACAGGGTAAAGTTTCGGCTTTCTTT. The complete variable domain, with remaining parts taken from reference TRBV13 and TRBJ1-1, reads AAGVIQSPRHLIKEKRETATLKCYPIPRHDTVYWYQQGPGQDPQFLISFYEKMQSDKGSIPDRFSAQQFSDYHSELNMSSLELGDSALYFCASSERQGKVSAFFGQGTRLTVV.

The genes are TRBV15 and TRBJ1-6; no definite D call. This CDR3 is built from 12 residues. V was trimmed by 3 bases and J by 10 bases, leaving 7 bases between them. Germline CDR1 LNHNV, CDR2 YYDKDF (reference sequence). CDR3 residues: CATSSVMSPLHF. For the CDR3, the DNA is TGTGCCACCAGCAGCGTTATGTCACCCCTCCACTTT.

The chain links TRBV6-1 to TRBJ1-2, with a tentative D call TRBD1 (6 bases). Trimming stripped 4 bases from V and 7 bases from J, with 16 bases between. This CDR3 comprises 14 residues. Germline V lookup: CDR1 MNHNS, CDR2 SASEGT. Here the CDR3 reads CASSARTEPRGYTF. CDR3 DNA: TGTGCCAGCAGTGCCCGGACAGAGCCCCGTGGCTACACCTTC.

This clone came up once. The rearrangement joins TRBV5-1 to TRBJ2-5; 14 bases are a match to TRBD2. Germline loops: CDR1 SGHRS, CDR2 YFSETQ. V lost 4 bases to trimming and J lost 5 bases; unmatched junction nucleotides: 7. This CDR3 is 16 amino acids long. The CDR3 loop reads CASSPGLAGGGETQYF. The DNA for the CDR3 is TGCGCCAGCAGCCCCGGACTAGCGGGGGGCGGGGAGACCCAGTACTTC.

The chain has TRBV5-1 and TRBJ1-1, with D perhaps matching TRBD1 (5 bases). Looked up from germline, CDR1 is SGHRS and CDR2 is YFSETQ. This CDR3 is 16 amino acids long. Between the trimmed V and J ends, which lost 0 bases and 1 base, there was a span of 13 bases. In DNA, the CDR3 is TGCGCCAGCAGCTTGGTAGGGGATTGGGAGAACACTGAAGCTTTCTTT. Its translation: CASSLVGDWENTEAFF.

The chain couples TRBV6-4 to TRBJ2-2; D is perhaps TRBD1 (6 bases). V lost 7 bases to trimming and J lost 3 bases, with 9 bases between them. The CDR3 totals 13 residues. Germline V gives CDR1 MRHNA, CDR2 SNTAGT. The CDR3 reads CASTPGDTGELFF. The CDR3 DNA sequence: TGTGCCAGCACCCCAGGGGACACCGGGGAGCTGTTTTTT.

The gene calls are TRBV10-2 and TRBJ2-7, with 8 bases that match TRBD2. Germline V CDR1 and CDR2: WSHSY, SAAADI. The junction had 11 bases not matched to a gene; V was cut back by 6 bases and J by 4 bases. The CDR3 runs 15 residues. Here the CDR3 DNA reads TGCGCCAGCAGGGTCTGGCGGGGGGACCCTTACGAGCAGTACTTC. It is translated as CASRVWRGDPYEQYF.

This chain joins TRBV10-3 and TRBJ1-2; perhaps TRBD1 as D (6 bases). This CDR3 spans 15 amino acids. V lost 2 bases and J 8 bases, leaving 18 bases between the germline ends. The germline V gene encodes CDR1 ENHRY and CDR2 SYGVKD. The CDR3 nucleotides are TGTGCCATCAGTGAGCCTACACAGGGCTTCGGGGGCTACACCTTC. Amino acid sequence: CAISEPTQGFGGYTF.

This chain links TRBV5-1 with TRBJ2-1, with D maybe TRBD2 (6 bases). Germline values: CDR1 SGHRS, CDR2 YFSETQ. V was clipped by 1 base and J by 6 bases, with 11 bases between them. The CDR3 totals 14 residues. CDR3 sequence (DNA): TGCGCCAGCAGCTTGATAGCGGTCGGCAATGAGCAGTTCTTC. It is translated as CASSLIAVGNEQFF. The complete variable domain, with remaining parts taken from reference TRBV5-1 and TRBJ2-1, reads KAGVTQTPRYLIKTRGQQVTLSCSPISGHRSVSWYQQTPGQGLQFLFEYFSETQRNKGNFPGRFSGRQFSNSRSEMNVSTLELGDSALYLCASSLIAVGNEQFFGPGTRLTVL.

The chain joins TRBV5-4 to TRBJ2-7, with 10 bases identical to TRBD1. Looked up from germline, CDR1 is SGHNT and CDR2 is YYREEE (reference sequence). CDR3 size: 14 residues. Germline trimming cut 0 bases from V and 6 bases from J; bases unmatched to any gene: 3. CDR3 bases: TGTGCCAGCAGCTTGGGACAGGGGGCCGTCGAGCAGTACTTC. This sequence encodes CASSLGQGAVEQYF.

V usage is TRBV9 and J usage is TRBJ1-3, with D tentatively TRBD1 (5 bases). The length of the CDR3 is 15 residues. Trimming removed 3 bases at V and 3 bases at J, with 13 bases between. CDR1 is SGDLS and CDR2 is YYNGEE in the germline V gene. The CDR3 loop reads CASSALPGGGNTIYF. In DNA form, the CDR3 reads TGTGCCAGCAGCGCTCTCCCCGGGGGTGGAAACACCATATATTTT.

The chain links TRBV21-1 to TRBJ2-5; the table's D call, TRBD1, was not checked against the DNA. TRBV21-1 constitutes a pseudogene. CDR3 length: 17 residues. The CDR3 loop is CASSNNVRRGLQETQYF. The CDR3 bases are TGTGCCAGCAGCAACAATGTTCGGAGGGGGCTTCAAGAGACCCAGTACTTC.

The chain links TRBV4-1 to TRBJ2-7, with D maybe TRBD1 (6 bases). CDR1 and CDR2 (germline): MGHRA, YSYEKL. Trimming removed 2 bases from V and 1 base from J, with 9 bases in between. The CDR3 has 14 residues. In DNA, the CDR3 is TGCGCCAGCAGCCAACCTGGACAGTCCTACGAGCAGTACTTC. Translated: CASSQPGQSYEQYF.

The CDR3, as DNA: TGTGCCAGCAGCCTGAACCTAACCCCAGGGGACGAGCAGTTCTTC. Its protein is CASSLNLTPGDEQFF. The chain employs TRBV7-9 and TRBJ2-1; tentatively, D is TRBD1 (6 bases). CDR1 SEHNR and CDR2 FQNEAQ come from the germline V gene (reference sequence). CDR3 size: 15 residues. V lost 5 bases to trimming and J lost 10 bases, with 21 bases between them.